This paragraph covers one TCR beta chain sequence. The antigen is not known. Amplification used 60 Vbeta primers and 13 Jbeta primers. TCRdb keeps only in-frame clones here, not all; method: immunoSEQ multiplex PCR. The sample has some 170,000 clones; approximately 82% are singletons. The CDR3 spans 15 residues. Germline V gene sequence: CDR1 WSHSY, CDR2 SAAADI. The V gene end was trimmed by 4 bases and the J gene end by 4 bases; junction bases not matched to a gene: 8. The record originates from a study of cytomegalovirus exposure and HLA in healthy donors. General study findings and limits: In a later analysis, TCR beta V- and J-gene trimming was associated with a missense DCLRE1C variant. Data from an earlier analysis indicated that most TCR beta V segments were productive either about 90% or about 30% of the time.

The specimen sequenced was PBMCs. This chain joins TRBV10-2 and TRBJ2-3; 7 bases align to TRBD1. This receptor was taken from a woman aged 30 to 39 in good health and CMV-seronegative. The CDR3 nucleotides are TGCGCCAGCAGTGGGCGACAGGGAGCTCCAGATACGCAGTATTTT. Translation gives CASSGRQGAPDTQYF.